This TCR beta chain originates from a study of cytomegalovirus exposure and HLA in healthy donors. Findings and caveats of the study: In a later analysis, DRB1 alleles had the most associated TCRs; HLA-C alleles the fewest.

J lost 2 bases, V lost 7 bases, and 12 bases had no gene match. The germline V gene has CDR1 LGHNA and CDR2 YNFKEQ. The CDR3 extends over 17 amino acids. A word on this clone: Its antigen is undetermined.

Primers included in the PCR were 60 Vbeta and 13 Jbeta primers. Sequencing used immunoSEQ multiplex PCR; TCRdb keeps in-frame clones, though not all of them. The data show some 150,000 clones, roughly 62% seen once. The receptor comes from a man aged 55 to 70 in good health and CMV-seronegative. The chain couples TRBV4-2 to TRBJ2-3, with 10 bases identical to TRBD2. Sequencing was performed on PBMCs. CDR3 in DNA: TGTGCCAGCACTACAGGGGTAGCGGGAGGAACCACAGATACGCAGTATTTT. This gives the protein CASTTGVAGGTTDTQYF.